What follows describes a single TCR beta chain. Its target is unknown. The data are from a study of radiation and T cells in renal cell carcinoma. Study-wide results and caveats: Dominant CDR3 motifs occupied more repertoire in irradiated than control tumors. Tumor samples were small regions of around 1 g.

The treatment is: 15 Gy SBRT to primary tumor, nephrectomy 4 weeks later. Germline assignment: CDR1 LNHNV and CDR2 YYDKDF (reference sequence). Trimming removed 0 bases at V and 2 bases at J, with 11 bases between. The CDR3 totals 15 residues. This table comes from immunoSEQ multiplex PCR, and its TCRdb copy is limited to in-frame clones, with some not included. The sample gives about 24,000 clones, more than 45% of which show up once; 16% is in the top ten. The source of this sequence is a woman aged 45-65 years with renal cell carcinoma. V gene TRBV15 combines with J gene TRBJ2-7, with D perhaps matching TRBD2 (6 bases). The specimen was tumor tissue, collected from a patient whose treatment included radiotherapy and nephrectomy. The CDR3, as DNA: TGTGCCACCAGCAGAGAGTCCCCGGGAGCCTACGAGCAGTACTTC. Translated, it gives CATSRESPGAYEQYF.